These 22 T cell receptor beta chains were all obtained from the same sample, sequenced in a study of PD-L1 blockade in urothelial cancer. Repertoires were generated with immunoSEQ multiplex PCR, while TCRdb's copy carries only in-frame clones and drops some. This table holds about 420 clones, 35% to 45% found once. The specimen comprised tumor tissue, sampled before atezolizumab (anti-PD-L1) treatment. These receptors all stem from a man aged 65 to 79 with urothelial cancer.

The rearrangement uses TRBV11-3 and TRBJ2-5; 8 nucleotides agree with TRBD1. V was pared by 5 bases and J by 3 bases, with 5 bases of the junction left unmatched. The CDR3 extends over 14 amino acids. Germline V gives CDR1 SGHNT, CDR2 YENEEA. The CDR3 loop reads CASSPRGQKETQYF. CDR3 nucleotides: TGTGCCAGCAGCCCCAGGGGGCAGAAAGAGACCCAGTACTTC.

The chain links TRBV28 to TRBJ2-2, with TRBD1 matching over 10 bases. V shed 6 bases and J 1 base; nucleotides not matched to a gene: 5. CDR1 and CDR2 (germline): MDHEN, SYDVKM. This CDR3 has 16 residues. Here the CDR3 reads CASRRQGAQNTGELFF. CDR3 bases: TGTGCCAGCAGGAGACAGGGGGCGCAGAACACCGGGGAGCTGTTTTTT.

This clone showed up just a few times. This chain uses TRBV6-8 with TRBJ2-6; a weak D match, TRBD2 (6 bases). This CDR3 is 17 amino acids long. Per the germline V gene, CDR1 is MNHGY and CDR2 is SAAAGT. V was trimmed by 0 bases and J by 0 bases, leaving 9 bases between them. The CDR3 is CASSYSGLSSGANVLTF. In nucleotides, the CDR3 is TGTGCCAGCAGTTACTCGGGACTCAGCTCTGGGGCCAACGTCCTGACTTTC.

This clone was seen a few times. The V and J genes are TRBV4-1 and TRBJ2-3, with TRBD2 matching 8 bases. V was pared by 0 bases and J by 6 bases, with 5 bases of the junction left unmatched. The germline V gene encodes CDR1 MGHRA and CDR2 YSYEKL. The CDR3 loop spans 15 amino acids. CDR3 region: CASSQEVAGMDTQYF. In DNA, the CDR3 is TGCGCCAGCAGCCAAGAGGTAGCGGGAATGGATACGCAGTATTTT.

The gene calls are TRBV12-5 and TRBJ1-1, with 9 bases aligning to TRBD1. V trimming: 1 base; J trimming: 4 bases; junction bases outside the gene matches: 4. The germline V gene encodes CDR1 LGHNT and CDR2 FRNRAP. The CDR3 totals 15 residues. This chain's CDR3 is CASGLGQGVRTEAFF. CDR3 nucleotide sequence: TGTGCTAGTGGTTTGGGACAGGGGGTCCGCACTGAAGCTTTCTTT.

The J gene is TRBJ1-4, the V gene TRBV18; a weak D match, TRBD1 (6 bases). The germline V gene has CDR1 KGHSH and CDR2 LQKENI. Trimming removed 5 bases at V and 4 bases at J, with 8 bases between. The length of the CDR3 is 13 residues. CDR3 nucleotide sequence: TGTGCCAGCTCAACAGGGTTTAATGAAAAACTGTTTTTT. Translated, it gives CASSTGFNEKLFF.

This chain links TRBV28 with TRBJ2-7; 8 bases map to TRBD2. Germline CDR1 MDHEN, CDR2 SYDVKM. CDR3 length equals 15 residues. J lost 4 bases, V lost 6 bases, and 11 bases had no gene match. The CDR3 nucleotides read TGTGCCAGCAGACCCGGGACTAGGACAGCTTACGAGCAGTACTTC. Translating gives CASRPGTRTAYEQYF.

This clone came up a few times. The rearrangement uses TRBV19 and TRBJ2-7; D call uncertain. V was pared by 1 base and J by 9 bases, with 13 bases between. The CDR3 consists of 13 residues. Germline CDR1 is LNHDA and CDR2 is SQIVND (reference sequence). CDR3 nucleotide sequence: TGTGCCAGTAGTATAGGGCCCACCTCTGGGCAGTACTTC. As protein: CASSIGPTSGQYF.

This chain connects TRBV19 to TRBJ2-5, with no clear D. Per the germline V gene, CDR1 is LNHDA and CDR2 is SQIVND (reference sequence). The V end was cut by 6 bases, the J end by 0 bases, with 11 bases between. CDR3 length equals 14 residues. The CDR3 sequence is CASRPDLYQETQYF. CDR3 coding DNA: TGTGCCAGTAGACCCGACCTGTACCAAGAGACCCAGTACTTC.

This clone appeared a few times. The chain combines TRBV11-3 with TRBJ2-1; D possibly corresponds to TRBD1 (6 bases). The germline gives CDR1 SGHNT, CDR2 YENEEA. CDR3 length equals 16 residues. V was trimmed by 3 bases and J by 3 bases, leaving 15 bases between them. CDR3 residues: CASSFEGVKFYNEQFF. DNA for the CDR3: TGTGCCAGCAGCTTCGAGGGGGTCAAATTCTACAATGAGCAGTTCTTC.

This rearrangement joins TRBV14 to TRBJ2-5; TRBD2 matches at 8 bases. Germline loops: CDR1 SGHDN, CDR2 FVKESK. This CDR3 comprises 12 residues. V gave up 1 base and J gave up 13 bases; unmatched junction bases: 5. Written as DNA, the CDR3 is TGTGCCAGCAGCCAAGGGACTAGCCCTCCGTACTTC. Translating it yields CASSQGTSPPYF.

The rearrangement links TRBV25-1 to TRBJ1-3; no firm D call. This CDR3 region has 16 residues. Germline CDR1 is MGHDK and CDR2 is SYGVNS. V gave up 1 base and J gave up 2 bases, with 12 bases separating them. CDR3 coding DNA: TGTGCCAGCAGTGAATCGTTGGGTGGAGCTGGAAACACCATATATTTT. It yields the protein CASSESLGGAGNTIYF.

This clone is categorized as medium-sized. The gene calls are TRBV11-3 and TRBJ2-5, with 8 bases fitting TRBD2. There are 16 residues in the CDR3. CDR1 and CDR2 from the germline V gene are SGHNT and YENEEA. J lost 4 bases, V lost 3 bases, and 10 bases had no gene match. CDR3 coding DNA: TGTGCCAGCAGCTTGCCCCCGGCGGGAGGTCGAGAGACCCAGTACTTC. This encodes CASSLPPAGGRETQYF.

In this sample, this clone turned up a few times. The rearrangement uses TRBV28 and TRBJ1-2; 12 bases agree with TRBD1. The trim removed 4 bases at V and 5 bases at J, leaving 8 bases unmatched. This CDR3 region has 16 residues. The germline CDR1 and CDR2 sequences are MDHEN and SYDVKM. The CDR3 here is CASSSPGQGAGYGYTF. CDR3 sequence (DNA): TGTGCCAGCAGTTCCCCGGGACAGGGGGCAGGGTATGGCTACACCTTC.

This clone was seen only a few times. CDR3 sequence: CASSLRQSPPNEQFF. The CDR3 coding sequence is TGCGCCAGCAGCTTGCGCCAGAGCCCCCCCAATGAGCAGTTCTTC. The rearrangement joins TRBV5-1 to TRBJ2-1; D uncertain. Germline CDR1 reads SGHRS; CDR2 reads YFSETQ. The CDR3 length is 15 residues. V was clipped by 1 base and J by 6 bases, with 14 bases between them. Based on the CDR3 plus reference TRBV5-1 and TRBJ2-1, the full variable domain is KAGVTQTPRYLIKTRGQQVTLSCSPISGHRSVSWYQQTPGQGLQFLFEYFSETQRNKGNFPGRFSGRQFSNSRSEMNVSTLELGDSALYLCASSLRQSPPNEQFFGPGTRLTVL.

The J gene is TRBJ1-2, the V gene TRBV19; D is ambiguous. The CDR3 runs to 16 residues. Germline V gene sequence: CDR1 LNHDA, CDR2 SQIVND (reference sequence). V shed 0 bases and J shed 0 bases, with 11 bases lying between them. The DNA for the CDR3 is TGTGCCAGTAGTATAGATCTGACAAGGGCTAACTATGGCTACACCTTC. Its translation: CASSIDLTRANYGYTF.

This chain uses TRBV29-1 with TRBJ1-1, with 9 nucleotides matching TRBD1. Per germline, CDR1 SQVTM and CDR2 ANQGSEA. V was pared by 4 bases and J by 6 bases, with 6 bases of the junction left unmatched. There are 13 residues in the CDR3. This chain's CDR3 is CSVGTGGMAEAFF. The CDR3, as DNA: TGCAGCGTTGGTACAGGGGGCATGGCTGAAGCTTTCTTT.

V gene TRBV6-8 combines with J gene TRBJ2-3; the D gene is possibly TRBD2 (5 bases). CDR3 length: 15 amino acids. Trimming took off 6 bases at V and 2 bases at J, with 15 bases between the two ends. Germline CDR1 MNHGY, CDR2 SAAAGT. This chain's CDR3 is CASSPYGVNTDTQYF. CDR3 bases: TGTGCCAGCAGCCCGTACGGGGTAAACACAGATACGCAGTATTTT.

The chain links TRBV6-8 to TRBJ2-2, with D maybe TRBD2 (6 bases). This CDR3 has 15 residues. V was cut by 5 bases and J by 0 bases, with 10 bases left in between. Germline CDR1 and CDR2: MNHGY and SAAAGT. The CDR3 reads CASSGRGTNTGELFF. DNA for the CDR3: TGTGCCAGCAGTGGGCGCGGGACGAACACCGGGGAGCTGTTTTTT.

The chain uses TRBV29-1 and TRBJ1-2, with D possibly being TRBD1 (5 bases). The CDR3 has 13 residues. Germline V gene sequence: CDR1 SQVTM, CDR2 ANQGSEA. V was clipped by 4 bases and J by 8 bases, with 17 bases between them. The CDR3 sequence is CSVGGREMSGYTF. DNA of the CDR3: TGCAGCGTTGGGGGCAGGGAGATGAGCGGCTACACCTTC.

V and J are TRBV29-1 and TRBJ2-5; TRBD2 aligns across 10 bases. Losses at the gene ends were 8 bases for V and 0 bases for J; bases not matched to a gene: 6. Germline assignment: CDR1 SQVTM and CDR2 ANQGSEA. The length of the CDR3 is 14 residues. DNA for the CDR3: TGCAGCAGCCGAGCGGGAGGGTACCAAGAGACCCAGTACTTC. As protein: CSSRAGGYQETQYF.

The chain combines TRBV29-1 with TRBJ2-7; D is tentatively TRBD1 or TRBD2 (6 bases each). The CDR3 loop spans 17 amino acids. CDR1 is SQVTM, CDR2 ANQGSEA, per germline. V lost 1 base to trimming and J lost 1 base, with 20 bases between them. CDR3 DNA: TGCAGCGTTGAAGGAATTAGAGGCGGGACACCTTCCTACGAGCAGTACTTC. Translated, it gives CSVEGIRGGTPSYEQYF.